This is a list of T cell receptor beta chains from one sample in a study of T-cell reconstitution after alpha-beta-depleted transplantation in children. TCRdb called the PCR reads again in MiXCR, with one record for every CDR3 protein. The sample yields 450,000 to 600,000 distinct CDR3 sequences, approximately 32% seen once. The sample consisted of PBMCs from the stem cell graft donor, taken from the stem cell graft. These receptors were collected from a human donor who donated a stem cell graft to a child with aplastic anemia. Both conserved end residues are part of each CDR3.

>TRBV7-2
CASLGTEDGYTF
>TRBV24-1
CATSDSRGNTEAFF
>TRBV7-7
CASSPGGAGGTSYNEQFF
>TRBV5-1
CASSLELTDSGNTIYF
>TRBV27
CASSPQGVRGVHYNEQFF
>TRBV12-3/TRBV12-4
CASSLFFEGGNGYTF
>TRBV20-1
CSARDTGEQFF
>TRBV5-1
CASGKAGWTDTQYF
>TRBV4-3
CASSQGSGSGETQYF
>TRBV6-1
CASSLAFSGNTIYF
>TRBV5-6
CASSWTGAQKDTQYF
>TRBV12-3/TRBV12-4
CASSFPSGGIGAFF
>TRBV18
CASSLATASNYGYTF
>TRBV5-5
CASSSFVGLYEQYF
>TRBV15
CATSRDRSLGYGYTF
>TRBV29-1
CSVAPGLAGTDIQETQYF
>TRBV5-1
CASSFQEMPTGELFF
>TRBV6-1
CASSPGTGNYGYTF
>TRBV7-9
CASTLGLLGFETQYF
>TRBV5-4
CASSYLPGTGFSKNYGYTF
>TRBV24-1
CATSGQRGALFYNEQFF
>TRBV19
CASSMDRGQQPQHF
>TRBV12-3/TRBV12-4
CASSSAGTSGDGYNEQFF
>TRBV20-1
CSAPGGAHWETQYF
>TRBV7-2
CASSLGGRQAGELFF
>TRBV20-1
CSAREDTDVVLYSGANVLTF
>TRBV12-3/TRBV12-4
CASRRDPTSGNTIYF
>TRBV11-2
CASSLLSSGSGDEQFF
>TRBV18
CASSPGQGNTEAFF
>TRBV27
CASSLRLRTEAFF
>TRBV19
CASRNGGGAGTEAFF
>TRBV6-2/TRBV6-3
CASSYEPGQRSSYNSPLHF
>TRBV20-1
CSAGKVVSYNEQFF
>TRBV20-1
CSAREVGTVNTEAFF
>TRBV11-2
CASSLEGVGATQYF
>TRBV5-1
CASSYGRGRDETQYF
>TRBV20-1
CSASPRQLGLAGQQSF
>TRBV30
CAWDGSYGANVLTF
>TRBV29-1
CSVEGGRAVGEQYF
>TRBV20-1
CSARGQGNQPQHF
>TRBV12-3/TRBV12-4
CASSPGHSNQPQHF
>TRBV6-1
CASSPRGLAKNIQYF
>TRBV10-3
CAISETGLIAGANGLTF
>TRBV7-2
CASSLALQGKETQYF
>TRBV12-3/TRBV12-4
CASSLGLAEGEQFF
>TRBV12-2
CASRLQGLRGYTF
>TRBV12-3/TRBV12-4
CASSRTDNEKLFF
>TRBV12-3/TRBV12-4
CASTDPDRGGEQYF
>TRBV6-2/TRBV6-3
CASSLSGGQRPQHF
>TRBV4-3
CASSQTTGAGSYNSPLHF
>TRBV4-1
CASSQAGGAGGPPDTQYF
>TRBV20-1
CSARDLASSRYEQYF
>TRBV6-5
CATKGSGTEAFF
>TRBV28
CASSTVNGETQYF